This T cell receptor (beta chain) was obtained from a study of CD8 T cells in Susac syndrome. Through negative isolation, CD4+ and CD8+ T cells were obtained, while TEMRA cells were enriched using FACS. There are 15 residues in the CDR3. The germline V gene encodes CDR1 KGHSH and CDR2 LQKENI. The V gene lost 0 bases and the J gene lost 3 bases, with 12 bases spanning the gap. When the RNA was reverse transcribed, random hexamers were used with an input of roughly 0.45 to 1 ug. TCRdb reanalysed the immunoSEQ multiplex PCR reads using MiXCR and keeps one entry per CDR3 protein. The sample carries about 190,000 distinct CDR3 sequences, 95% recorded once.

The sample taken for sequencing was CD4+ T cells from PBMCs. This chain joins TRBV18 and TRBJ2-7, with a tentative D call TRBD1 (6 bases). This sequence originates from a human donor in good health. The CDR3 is CASSPPGDTYYEQYF. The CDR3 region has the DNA TGTGCCAGCTCACCACCGGGGGACACATACTACGAGCAGTACTTC.